The following is a TCR beta chain sequence with its context. Its antigen is undetermined. This table comes from immunoSEQ multiplex PCR, and its TCRdb copy is limited to in-frame clones, with some not included. Here the sample spans roughly 77,000 clones, roughly 90% being singletons. The record originates from a study of OX40 agonist ivuxolimab in advanced cancers. Across the whole study: Participants, approximately 83% male, averaged about 59 years of age, ranging from about 23 to 85.

Trimming took 6 bases from V and 4 from J; bases not matched to a gene: 3. The germline CDR1 and CDR2 sequences are SQVTM and ANQGSEA. The CDR3 covers 13 residues. Study-wide findings and caveats: Expanded clones tended on average to be more numerous among CD8+ T cells than CD4+. Clonal expansion was seen in CD4+ and CD8+ blood T cells by week 6 at 0.1 to 3.0 mg/kg. Partly responding patients at 0.1-3.0 mg/kg showed some of the smallest clonal expansion.

V and J are TRBV29-1 and TRBJ2-3; 11 bases match TRBD2. The starting material was CD4+ or CD8+ T cells sorted from blood, obtained in a trial of the OX40 agonist ivuxolimab. The clonotype comes from an adult with an advanced solid tumor such as melanoma, head and neck, liver or kidney cancer. CDR3 loop: CSVGTSGPDTQYF. The CDR3, as DNA: TGCAGCGTGGGGACTAGCGGTCCAGATACGCAGTATTTT.